This record concerns one TCR beta chain sequence. Its antigen is not identified. The data stem from a study of early T cells in non-severe SARS-CoV-2 infection. Study at large: Chains were not paired, and sequencing was done on bulk RNA from unsorted whole blood. Study-wide results and limits: Missing private and CD4 specificities, VDJdb matching favored anti-spike CD8 responses.

Germline-derived CDR1 and CDR2 are MNHEY and SMNVEV (reference sequence). The V segment lost 4 bases and the J segment 3 bases; nucleotides outside the gene matches: 6. This CDR3 spans 14 amino acids. The library protocol tagged individual cDNA molecules with unique molecular identifiers. TCRdb recomputed calls from the 5' RACE reads with MiXCR, one row per CDR3 protein. The sample consists of around 99,000 distinct CDR3 sequences, 16% of them appearing once. Material: whole blood, obtained at baseline. This receptor was obtained from an adult who was a healthcare worker with PCR-confirmed SARS-CoV-2 infection or an uninfected control (not recorded which). V is TRBV27 and J is TRBJ2-7, with 7 bases that match TRBD2. As DNA, the CDR3 is TGTGCCAGCAGTTATCGGACGGGGGGCTACGAGCAGTACTTC. Amino acids: CASSYRTGGYEQYF.